The next 19 T cell receptor beta chains were all read from a single sample in a study of blood T cells in healthy people across ages. Next came a second PCR, run for about 6 to 12 cycles, which used a sample-barcoded 5' primer along with a J-beta primer mix. MiXCR, run by TCRdb on the 5' RACE reads, gives a single entry per CDR3 protein. Among roughly 830,000 distinct CDR3 sequences listed, 62% were seen once. The sample consisted of blood. These receptors all come from a man aged 25-45 years in good health.

This clonotype was picked up a small number of times. The chain recombines TRBV6-5 with TRBJ1-6; D is possibly TRBD1 (6 bases). Germline values: CDR1 MNHEY, CDR2 SVGAGI. Trimming pared 0 bases from V and 8 bases from J, leaving 11 bases between. The CDR3 is made up of 15 amino acids. For the CDR3, the DNA is TGTGCCAGCAGTTACTCGCCTACAGGGCATTCACCCCTCCACTTT. Protein sequence: CASSYSPTGHSPLHF.

This clonotype was observed a handful of times. The genes are TRBV5-6 and TRBJ2-3, with 9 positions matching TRBD1. The germline V gene has CDR1 SGHDT and CDR2 YYEEEE. The CDR3 covers 16 residues. V trimming: 3 bases; J trimming: 3 bases; junction bases outside the gene matches: 8. The CDR3 here is CASSSLGQGPTDTQYF. CDR3 coding DNA: TGTGCCAGCAGCTCTCTGGGACAGGGACCTACAGATACGCAGTATTTT.

The J gene is TRBJ2-3, the V gene TRBV29-1; 9 nucleotides line up with TRBD1. The CDR3 is made up of 14 amino acids. The J segment lost 4 bases and the V segment lost 7 bases, leaving 9 bases of the junction unmatched. The germline V gene encodes CDR1 SQVTM and CDR2 ANQGSEA. The CDR3 bases are TGCAGCGCCCGTCCCGGGACAGGGTCAGATACGCAGTATTTT. It encodes CSARPGTGSDTQYF.

The chain employs TRBV20-1 and TRBJ2-6; possibly TRBD2 for D (7 bases). V was clipped by 3 bases and J by 3 bases, with 18 bases between them. Germline CDR1 and CDR2: DFQATT and SNEGSKA (reference sequence). CDR3 length: 17 amino acids. The CDR3 spells CSASEIGGADGANVLTF. CDR3 DNA: TGCAGTGCTAGTGAGATAGGGGGGGCGGATGGGGCCAACGTCCTGACTTTC.

The genes are TRBV18 and TRBJ1-5, with no clear D. Germline CDR1 reads KGHSH; CDR2 reads LQKENI. Trimming removed 4 bases from V and 7 bases from J, with 14 bases in between. This CDR3 contains 14 residues. The DNA of the CDR3 is TGTGCCAGCTCACTTCATTCAGAAAGCCAGCCCCAGCATTTT. Translating it yields CASSLHSESQPQHF.

This chain uses TRBV4-3 with TRBJ2-5, with a possible D match to TRBD1 (5 bases). This CDR3 contains 15 residues. CDR1 is LGHNA, CDR2 YSLEER, per germline. V dropped 4 bases and J dropped 5 bases, with 17 bases sitting between them. The CDR3 protein is CASSRNINRQETQYF. CDR3 DNA: TGCGCCAGCAGCCGGAACATTAACAGGCAGGAGACCCAGTACTTC.

The table lists this clonotype with a few counts. V and J are TRBV20-1 and TRBJ2-5; TRBD2 matches at 7 bases. The trim removed 0 bases at V and 0 bases at J, leaving 7 bases unmatched. Germline CDR1 reads DFQATT; CDR2 reads SNEGSKA (reference sequence). This CDR3 contains 16 residues. CDR3 in DNA: TGCAGTGCTAGAGACCCTAGCGGAGAGTACCAAGAGACCCAGTACTTC. As protein: CSARDPSGEYQETQYF.

This clonotype was seen more than once but under ten times. CDR3 bases: TGTGCCAGCGGGAAGCGGGGGACCGAAAACATTCAGTACTTC. It encodes CASGKRGTENIQYF. The V and J genes are TRBV3-1 and TRBJ2-4, with 8 bases identical to TRBD2. The V segment lost 8 bases and the J segment 5 bases; nucleotides outside the gene matches: 8. CDR3 size: 14 residues. Germline lookup yields CDR1 LGHDT and CDR2 YNNKEL (reference sequence).

The V gene is TRBV7-2, the J gene TRBJ1-6, with D unresolved. CDR3 length: 14 residues. CDR1 and CDR2 from the germline V gene are SGHTA and FQGNSA. The germline V and J ends were trimmed by 4 bases and 11 bases, with 15 bases remaining between them. The CDR3 nucleotides read TGTGCCAGCAGCTCCGACGGATCCCGGGCACCCCTCCACTTT. Protein sequence: CASSSDGSRAPLHF.

The rearrangement links TRBV20-1 to TRBJ2-4, with D perhaps TRBD1 (5 bases). Germline V gives CDR1 DFQATT, CDR2 SNEGSKA (reference sequence). This CDR3 has 15 residues. V shed 6 bases and J shed 0 bases, with 15 bases lying between them. The CDR3 coding sequence is TGCAGTGCCACCAGGCCAGGGCTAGCCAAAAACATTCAGTACTTC. Encoded protein: CSATRPGLAKNIQYF.

In its sample, this clonotype was seen many times. The chain employs TRBV27 and TRBJ2-3, with a weak D call TRBD1 (6 bases). The CDR3 is made up of 15 amino acids. Germline CDR1 and CDR2: MNHEY and SMNVEV (reference sequence). The germline V and J ends were trimmed by 8 bases and 2 bases, with 17 bases remaining between them. The chain's CDR3 is CASAFQGSPTDTQYF. As DNA, the CDR3 is TGTGCCAGCGCCTTTCAGGGGAGCCCCACAGATACGCAGTATTTT.

In this sample, this clonotype turned up once. The rearrangement links TRBV9 to TRBJ2-4, with TRBD1 matching 7 bases. The J call may not be correct, given that the DNA end is closer to TRBJ2-7. Germline-derived CDR1 and CDR2 are SGDLS and YYNGEE. This CDR3 is 15 amino acids long. The CDR3 DNA is TGTGCCAGCAGCGTCAGACAGGGCCCCCAGTACGAGCAGTACTTC. Its protein is CASSVRQGPQYEQYF.

The V and J genes are TRBV15 and TRBJ2-3, with 11 bases matching TRBD2. This CDR3 spans 15 amino acids. Germline CDR1 and CDR2: LNHNV and YYDKDF (reference sequence). V lost 4 bases and J lost 7; bases outside the gene matches: 7. The CDR3 loop reads CATSISSGGANTQYF. The CDR3 coding sequence is TGTGCCACCAGCATTAGTAGCGGGGGGGCTAATACGCAGTATTTT.

CDR3 loop: CASLVRGTSTDTQYF. DNA for the CDR3: TGTGCCAGCTTAGTCCGCGGCACTAGCACAGATACGCAGTATTTT. The gene calls are TRBV7-8 and TRBJ2-3; unclear D gene. Trimming left V 8 bases short and J 0 bases short, with 15 bases between. In germline, CDR1 is SGHVS, CDR2 FQNEAQ. CDR3 length equals 15 residues.

The chain joins TRBV29-1 to TRBJ2-5; 7 positions match TRBD1. In germline, CDR1 is SQVTM, CDR2 ANQGSEA. The CDR3 consists of 15 residues. V lost 4 bases, J lost 5 bases, and 13 bases stayed unmatched. The CDR3 nucleotides are TGCAGCGTTGTTAAGGGGGCAAGGGTTTCGGAGACCCAGTACTTC. This sequence encodes CSVVKGARVSETQYF.

On this clonotype: A much larger clone differs from this one at a single base, so this may be a read error. The genes are TRBV9 and TRBJ2-5, with 8 positions matching TRBD2. There are 15 residues in the CDR3. With V trimmed by 0 bases and J by 0 bases, 1 base remained unmatched. The V gene's germline CDR1 is SGDLS and CDR2 YYNGEE. The CDR3 sequence is CASSVAGGYQETQYF. The CDR3 DNA reads as TGTGCCAGCAGCGTAGCGGGGGGGTACCAAGAGACCCAGTACTTC.

The gene calls are TRBV25-1 and TRBJ2-1; D may correspond to TRBD1 or TRBD2 (5 bases each). Trimming left V 3 bases short and J 5 bases short, with 8 bases between. The length of the CDR3 is 13 residues. Germline CDR1 and CDR2: MGHDK and SYGVNS. This CDR3 reads CASSEGPDNEQFF. The CDR3 DNA reads TGTGCCAGCAGTGAGGGACCCGACAATGAGCAGTTCTTC.

CDR3 in amino acids: CASSLWHEQFF. As DNA, the CDR3 is TGTGCCAGCAGTTTGTGGCATGAGCAGTTCTTC. This chain joins TRBV28 and TRBJ2-1; no reliable D call. Germline loops: CDR1 MDHEN, CDR2 SYDVKM. Trimming removed 3 bases from V and 8 bases from J, with 5 bases in between. The CDR3 sequence is 11 residues long.

This clonotype was seen once. The chain joins TRBV9 to TRBJ2-5, with D maybe TRBD2 (6 bases). Trimming pared 4 bases from V and 5 bases from J, leaving 12 bases between. The V gene's germline CDR1 is SGDLS and CDR2 YYNGEE. CDR3 length: 13 amino acids. CDR3 protein: CASSPWGVETQYF. CDR3 DNA sequence: TGTGCCAGCAGCCCCTGGGGGGTTGAGACCCAGTACTTC. Full variable domain (remainder filled in from reference TRBV9 and TRBJ2-5): DSGVTQTPKHLITATGQRVTLRCSPRSGDLSVYWYQQSLDQGLQFLIQYYNGEERAKGNILERFSAQQFPDLHSELNLSSLELGDSALYFCASSPWGVETQYFGPGTRLLVL.